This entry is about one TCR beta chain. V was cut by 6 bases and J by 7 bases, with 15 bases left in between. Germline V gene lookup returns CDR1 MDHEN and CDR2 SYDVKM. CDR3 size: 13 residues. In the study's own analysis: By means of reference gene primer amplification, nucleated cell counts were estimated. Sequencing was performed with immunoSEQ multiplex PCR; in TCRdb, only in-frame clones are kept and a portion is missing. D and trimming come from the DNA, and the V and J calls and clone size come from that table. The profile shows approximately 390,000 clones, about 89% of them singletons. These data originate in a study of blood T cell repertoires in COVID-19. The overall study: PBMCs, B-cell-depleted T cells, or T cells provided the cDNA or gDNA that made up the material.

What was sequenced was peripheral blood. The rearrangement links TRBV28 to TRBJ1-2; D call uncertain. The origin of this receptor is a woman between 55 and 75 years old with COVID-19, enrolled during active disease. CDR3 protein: CASRLDGRGGYTF. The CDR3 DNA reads TGTGCCAGCAGACTGGACGGGCGGGGTGGCTACACCTTC.